Presented here are 32 T cell receptor beta chains from one specimen sequenced in a study of vaccination effects on CD4 cells after COVID-19 (dated by TCRdb to between 2021 and 2024). Receptor amplification or capture employed the immunoSEQ multiplex PCR assay. TCRdb limited this immuneACCESS table to in-frame rearrangements with V and J called. A share of clones is missing; checked studies link under half to unresolved V genes, and the rest is unexplained. The sample data list about 63,000 clones, and about 79% of these were observed just once. The ten largest account for about 3.5% of the sample. For these TCRs, the target antigens are not known. The ViraFEST assay stimulated PBMC with viral peptide pools and then used TCR sequencing to identify antigen-specific CD4+ T cell clonotypes by expansion. After more than nine days of culture, CD4+ T cells were isolated with the EasySep CD4+ T cell isolation kit. The absence of prior SARS-CoV-2 infection in healthy vaccine recipients was confirmed by negative nucleocapsid antibodies before and after vaccination.

The sequencing here drew on CD4+ T cells from PBMCs cultured with HCoV-OC43 spike peptides, taken before COVID-19 vaccination. This sample's cell subset or site label indicates: HCoV-OC43 spike overlapping peptide pool stimulation. The receptors here all came from a human donor who received a COVID-19 vaccine.

A few counts support this clone. CDR3 in DNA: TGCGCCAGCAGTCCACGGGGACAGGACTATGGCTACACCTTC. This gives the protein CASSPRGQDYGYTF. The rearrangement uses TRBV4-1 and TRBJ1-2; 8 positions agree with TRBD1. The CDR3 runs 14 residues. Germline trimming cut 6 bases from V and 3 bases from J; bases unmatched to any gene: 6. Germline CDR1 is MGHRA and CDR2 is YSYEKL.

The chain recombines TRBV6-6 with TRBJ2-5, with 10 bases fitting TRBD2. Germline V CDR1 and CDR2: MNHNY, SVGAGI (reference sequence). The CDR3 extends over 13 amino acids. Trimming cost V 8 bases and J 5 bases; bases outside gene matches: 5. The CDR3 spells CASLAGVMETQYF. For the CDR3, the DNA is TGTGCCAGCCTAGCGGGGGTAATGGAGACCCAGTACTTC.

The CDR3 sequence: CASSPGAPGTEAFF. The CDR3 DNA reads as TGTGCCAGCTCACCCGGGGCGCCGGGGACTGAAGCTTTCTTT. The chain carries TRBV18 and TRBJ1-1, with a possible D match to TRBD1 (5 bases). V dropped 3 bases and J dropped 5 bases, with 13 bases sitting between them. The CDR3 extends over 14 amino acids. Germline lookup yields CDR1 KGHSH and CDR2 LQKENI.

This clone appeared a few times. This chain connects TRBV5-1 to TRBJ2-2; TRBD2 matches 15 bases. The CDR3 consists of 16 residues. The trim removed 4 bases at V and 8 bases at J, leaving 6 bases unmatched. Germline-derived CDR1 and CDR2 are SGHRS and YFSETQ. The CDR3 protein is CASSPGLAGGIGELFF. The CDR3 region has the DNA TGCGCCAGCAGCCCCGGACTAGCGGGGGGGATAGGGGAGCTGTTTTTT.

In its sample, this clone was seen a few times. The V and J genes are TRBV5-6 and TRBJ1-4; tentative D call: TRBD1 (5 bases). The germline V gene encodes CDR1 SGHDT and CDR2 YYEEEE. The CDR3 loop spans 15 amino acids. V lost 0 bases and J lost 7, with 13 bases in between. DNA for the CDR3: TGTGCCAGCAGCTTGGCTGGGGGGTTGGGTGAAAAACTGTTTTTT. Residues: CASSLAGGLGEKLFF.

This clone showed up just a few times. The chain links TRBV21-1 to TRBJ2-2. TRBV21-1 is a known pseudogene. This CDR3 is 14 amino acids long. The CDR3 spells CASSPLLGTGELFF. CDR3 DNA: TGTGCCAGCAGCCCATTATTGGGCACCGGGGAGCTGTTTTTT.

Only a few counts were recorded for this clone. The chain employs TRBV30 and TRBJ1-5, with a tentative D call TRBD1 (6 bases). The CDR3 loop spans 13 amino acids. Germline values: CDR1 GTSNPN, CDR2 SVGIG (reference sequence). The V and J ends lost 0 bases and 7 bases respectively, with 10 bases between them. For the CDR3, the DNA is TGTGCCTGGAGTGTAGGGGGGACCCAGCCCCAGCATTTT. It codes for CAWSVGGTQPQHF.

This chain uses TRBV6-6 with TRBJ1-1; 12 bases line up with TRBD1. The V and J ends lost 5 bases and 4 bases, in that order; junction bases with no gene match: 11. Germline CDR1 is MNHNY and CDR2 is SVGAGI (reference sequence). The CDR3 is 17 residues long. The CDR3 nucleotides read TGTGCCAGCAGTCGATGGGGGGGACAGGGGGCGGGCACTGAAGCTTTCTTT. As protein: CASSRWGGQGAGTEAFF.

This clone was observed a handful of times. V gene TRBV7-3 combines with J gene TRBJ2-1, with D possibly matching TRBD1 (5 bases). The CDR3 spans 15 residues. Trimming took off 0 bases at V and 4 bases at J, with 10 bases between the two ends. From germline, CDR1 is SGHTA and CDR2 FQGTGA. The CDR3: CASSLTRGQYNEQFF. CDR3 DNA: TGTGCCAGCAGCTTAACCAGAGGACAATACAATGAGCAGTTCTTC.

The sample holds a few counts of this clone. The chain links TRBV5-1 to TRBJ2-3; 8 positions agree with TRBD1. The CDR3 length is 16 residues. V shed 2 bases, J shed 4 bases, and the junction held 9 bases outside the gene matches. Germline CDR1 reads SGHRS; CDR2 reads YFSETQ. CDR3 coding DNA: TGCGCCAGCAGCTTATGGGGGACAGGTACAGCAGATACGCAGTATTTT. Translated, it gives CASSLWGTGTADTQYF.

V and J are TRBV4-3 and TRBJ2-1; 8 nucleotides agree with TRBD2. With 1 base clipped from V and 8 bases from J, the junction kept 10 bases outside the gene matches. The CDR3 sequence is 16 residues long. CDR1 LGHNA and CDR2 YSLEER come from the germline V gene. CDR3 sequence reads: CASSQGGGSGDDEQFF. The CDR3 DNA reads as TGCGCCAGCAGCCAAGGGGGGGGTAGCGGGGATGATGAGCAGTTCTTC.

The chain joins TRBV5-1 to TRBJ2-1; 9 bases agree with TRBD2. CDR3 length equals 15 residues. The germline gives CDR1 SGHRS, CDR2 YFSETQ. Unmatched junction bases numbered 9, after V lost 4 bases and J lost 7 bases. The CDR3 DNA reads TGCGCCAGCAGCCGCGGGGGCGGGGGGGCGAATGAGCAGTTCTTC. Translated: CASSRGGGGANEQFF.

The DNA of the CDR3 is TGCGCCAGCAGCCAAGATACTCCTTATCAGCCCCAGCATTTT. This encodes CASSQDTPYQPQHF. The rearrangement uses TRBV4-1 and TRBJ1-5; unclear D gene. This CDR3 has 14 amino acids. Germline CDR1 is MGHRA and CDR2 is YSYEKL. Trimming left V 0 bases short and J 5 bases short, with 8 bases between.

In its sample, this clone ranks as medium-sized. The chain is built from TRBV3-1 (or the pseudogene TRBV3-2) and TRBJ2-3, with no clear D. CDR3 length: 13 residues. CDR1 and CDR2 from the germline V gene are LGHDT and YNNKEL (reference sequence). V was trimmed by 4 bases and J by 6 bases, leaving 11 bases between them. This CDR3 reads CASSPNLGDTQYF. The DNA of the CDR3 is TGTGCCAGCAGCCCCAACTTAGGGGATACGCAGTATTTT.

The chain links TRBV3-1 (or the pseudogene TRBV3-2) to TRBJ2-5; the D is unclear. CDR3 size: 12 residues. Germline values: CDR1 LGHDT, CDR2 YNNKEL (reference sequence). V dropped 3 bases and J dropped 5 bases, with 7 bases sitting between them. This chain's CDR3 is CASSQLRETQYF. In DNA form, the CDR3 reads TGTGCCAGCAGCCAGCTACGGGAGACCCAGTACTTC.

V usage is TRBV29-1 and J usage is TRBJ1-4, with 8 bases lining up with TRBD1. The CDR3 consists of 13 residues. The V segment lost 6 bases and the J segment 8 bases; nucleotides outside the gene matches: 8. Germline V gives CDR1 SQVTM, CDR2 ANQGSEA. The CDR3 sequence: CSVTDRGGEKLFF. The CDR3 region has the DNA TGCAGCGTCACCGACAGGGGAGGAGAAAAACTGTTTTTT.

This chain uses TRBV6-4 with TRBJ2-1; 10 bases map to TRBD2. The CDR3 covers 15 residues. Germline V CDR1 and CDR2: MRHNA, SNTAGT. V gave up 2 bases and J gave up 8 bases; unmatched junction bases: 6. This chain's CDR3 is CASSDLSGGKDEQFF. The CDR3 coding sequence is TGTGCCAGCAGTGACCTTAGCGGGGGGAAGGATGAGCAGTTCTTC.

V usage is TRBV3-1 (or the pseudogene TRBV3-2) and J usage is TRBJ2-5; 9 positions match TRBD2. CDR3 length: 14 amino acids. Trimming took 1 base from V and 5 from J; bases not matched to a gene: 2. Germline CDR1 reads LGHDT; CDR2 reads YNNKEL (reference sequence). The CDR3 nucleotides are TGTGCCAGCAGCCAAGGTACTAGCGGGGAGACCCAGTACTTC. Amino acids: CASSQGTSGETQYF.

The gene calls are TRBV7-9 and TRBJ2-4; D gene ambiguous. Per the germline V gene, CDR1 is SEHNR and CDR2 is FQNEAQ (reference sequence). This CDR3 region has 16 residues. V dropped 2 bases and J dropped 0 bases, with 11 bases sitting between them. Written as DNA, the CDR3 is TGTGCCAGCAGCTTACTTTTTTCCGAAGCCAAAAACATTCAGTACTTC. Protein sequence: CASSLLFSEAKNIQYF.

The chain recombines TRBV30 with TRBJ2-3, with a tentative D call TRBD1 (5 bases). There are 12 residues in the CDR3. Per germline, CDR1 GTSNPN and CDR2 SVGIG (reference sequence). The V gene lost 5 bases and the J gene lost 1 base, with 7 bases spanning the gap. This CDR3 is CAWGRGTDTQYF. As DNA, the CDR3 is TGTGCCTGGGGCAGGGGCACAGATACGCAGTATTTT.

V and J are TRBV3-1 (or the pseudogene TRBV3-2) and TRBJ2-5; 7 bases map to TRBD2. This CDR3 comprises 14 residues. The junction had 4 bases not matched to a gene; V was cut back by 4 bases and J by 2 bases. Germline CDR1 LGHDT, CDR2 YNNKEL (reference sequence). The CDR3 loop is CASSPSGGQETQYF. In DNA form, the CDR3 reads TGTGCCAGCAGCCCCTCCGGGGGGCAAGAGACCCAGTACTTC.

The chain recombines TRBV18 with TRBJ2-7; weak D call: TRBD1 (6 bases). V was trimmed by 4 bases and J by 4 bases, leaving 11 bases between them. The germline gives CDR1 KGHSH, CDR2 LQKENI. The CDR3 is made up of 13 amino acids. CDR3 loop: CASSRLTGYEQYV. The CDR3 nucleotides are TGTGCCAGCTCACGCCTGACAGGTTACGAGCAGTACGTC.

This clone has more than one count but fewer than ten. The rearrangement links TRBV3-1 (or the pseudogene TRBV3-2) to TRBJ2-1; TRBD1 matches at 7 bases. Looked up from germline, CDR1 is LGHDT and CDR2 is YNNKEL (reference sequence). The junction had 10 bases not matched to a gene; V was cut back by 4 bases and J by 7 bases. The CDR3 runs to 15 residues. The CDR3 sequence: CASSPWTGVLNEQFF. The CDR3 bases are TGTGCCAGCAGCCCCTGGACAGGAGTTTTGAATGAGCAGTTCTTC.

CDR3: CASSMGQGKWETQYF. The CDR3 bases are TGCGCCAGCAGCATGGGACAGGGGAAATGGGAGACCCAGTACTTC. The chain employs TRBV5-1 and TRBJ2-5, with 10 bases that match TRBD1. The ends lost 4 bases at V and 5 bases at J; junction bases unmatched: 8. From germline, CDR1 is SGHRS and CDR2 YFSETQ. CDR3 length: 15 residues.

The V and J genes are TRBV12-5 and TRBJ2-7; 10 bases map to TRBD1. This CDR3 spans 15 amino acids. The germline CDR1 and CDR2 sequences are LGHNT and FRNRAP. The CDR3 nucleotides read TGTGCTAGTGGTTTGGTCTCCTGGGACAGGGGTATTATCAACGTC. It specifies CASGLVSWDRGIINV.

The rearrangement uses TRBV3-1 (or the pseudogene TRBV3-2) and TRBJ2-5; D is perhaps TRBD2 (5 bases). The V gene lost 3 bases and the J gene lost 4 bases, with 12 bases spanning the gap. The CDR3 contains 14 residues. Germline V lookup: CDR1 LGHDT, CDR2 YNNKEL (reference sequence). CDR3 region: CASSQVAGGETQYF. CDR3 bases: TGTGCCAGCAGCCAGGTGGCGGGTGGAGAGACCCAGTACTTC.

The J gene is TRBJ2-3, the V gene TRBV9; D is uncertain. The ends were cut back, 5 bases at V and 0 bases at J, with 13 bases in the middle. The germline gives CDR1 SGDLS, CDR2 YYNGEE. This CDR3 is built from 15 residues. The CDR3 sequence is CASSVDFSSTDTQYF. The CDR3 nucleotides are TGTGCCAGCAGTGTCGATTTCAGCAGCACAGATACGCAGTATTTT.

V gene TRBV4-3 combines with J gene TRBJ2-5; either TRBD1 or TRBD2 may supply D (5 bases each). Germline V CDR1 and CDR2: LGHNA, YSLEER. V was clipped by 1 base and J by 4 bases, with 13 bases between them. The CDR3 has 15 residues. CDR3 loop: CASSQVRAGRETQYF. DNA of the CDR3: TGCGCCAGCAGCCAAGTGCGGGCAGGGCGAGAGACCCAGTACTTC.

The gene calls are TRBV24-1 and TRBJ2-1, with 15 bases fitting TRBD2. The germline V gene has CDR1 KGHDR and CDR2 SFDVKD. The CDR3 runs 14 residues. The junction had 2 bases not matched to a gene; V was cut back by 9 bases and J by 6 bases. CDR3: CATEGLAGGNEQFF. The CDR3 region has the DNA TGTGCCACCGAGGGACTAGCGGGAGGCAATGAGCAGTTCTTC.

The rearrangement links TRBV18 to TRBJ1-1, with 8 bases identical to TRBD1. CDR3 size: 14 residues. The V and J ends lost 4 bases and 6 bases, in that order; junction bases with no gene match: 7. CDR1 is KGHSH, CDR2 LQKENI, per germline. In DNA form, the CDR3 reads TGTGCCAGCTCACTGGACAGGGTACGGTCTGAAGCTTTCTTT. It translates to CASSLDRVRSEAFF.

The chain joins TRBV7-3 to TRBJ2-3, with D unresolved. Trimming left V 1 base short and J 2 bases short, with 16 bases between. Looked up from germline, CDR1 is SGHTA and CDR2 is FQGTGA. This CDR3 has 17 amino acids. The CDR3 sequence: CASSLKFVLRYTDTQYF. CDR3 sequence (DNA): TGTGCCAGCAGCTTAAAGTTTGTACTACGCTACACAGATACGCAGTATTTT.

A note on this clone: The sample carries other DNA sequences with the same CDR3. The chain combines TRBV6-2 or TRBV6-3 with TRBJ1-5; possibly TRBD1 for D (5 bases). The germline CDR1 and CDR2 sequences are MNHEY and SVGEGT. V lost 0 bases and J lost 5, with 11 bases in between. CDR3 length: 15 amino acids. Written as DNA, the CDR3 is TGTGCCAGCAGTTACTCGGGGCAGGGAGATCAGCCCCAGCATTTT. This gives the protein CASSYSGQGDQPQHF.